What follows are 15 T cell receptor beta chains derived from one specimen sequenced in a study of technical replicates of blood from a few donors. The table came from immunoSEQ multiplex PCR; TCRdb's copy has only in-frame clones and leaves some out. The sample includes some 70,000 clones, almost 95% of them seen just once. Material for sequencing was T cells isolated from PBMCs. These receptors all stem from a human donor in good health.

Only one count was recorded for this clone. The rearrangement links TRBV27 to TRBJ2-1; 9 nucleotides agree with TRBD2. Germline CDR1 reads MNHEY; CDR2 reads SMNVEV (reference sequence). CDR3 length: 13 amino acids. J was trimmed by 6 bases and V by 3 bases; bases with no gene match: 0. This chain's CDR3 is CASSFSGGNEQFF. DNA of the CDR3: TGTGCCAGCAGTTTTAGCGGGGGCAATGAGCAGTTCTTC.

The V gene is TRBV9, the J gene TRBJ1-3, with unresolved D. The CDR3 totals 14 residues. Germline CDR1 is SGDLS and CDR2 is YYNGEE. V lost 1 base, J lost 2 bases, and 7 bases lay in between. The CDR3: CASSVQDTGNTIYF. CDR3 DNA: TGTGCCAGCAGCGTACAGGATACTGGAAACACCATATATTTT.

V usage is TRBV7-9 and J usage is TRBJ2-3, with 8 nucleotides matching TRBD1. J gave up 0 bases and V 3 bases, and 2 bases lay outside the gene matches. There are 15 residues in the CDR3. Germline V gives CDR1 SEHNR, CDR2 FQNEAQ (reference sequence). The CDR3 region is CASSFRDRSTDTQYF. The CDR3 DNA reads TGTGCCAGCAGCTTCCGGGACAGGAGCACAGATACGCAGTATTTT. Together with reference TRBV7-9 and TRBJ2-3, the CDR3 gives the full variable domain: DTGVSQNPRHKITKRGQNVTFRCDPISEHNRLYWYRQTLGQGPEFLTYFQNEAQLEKSRLLSDRFSAERPKGSFSTLEIQRTEQGDSAMYLCASSFRDRSTDTQYFGPGTRLTVL.

CDR3 in amino acids: CASSDPFRGLAGYNEQFF. Here the CDR3 DNA reads TGTGCCAGCAGTGACCCCTTCCGAGGACTAGCGGGCTACAATGAGCAGTTCTTC. This chain links TRBV6-1 with TRBJ2-1, with 11 nucleotides matching TRBD2. This CDR3 is 18 amino acids long. CDR1 and CDR2 from the germline V gene are MNHNS and SASEGT. V shed 3 bases, J shed 3 bases, and the junction held 10 bases outside the gene matches.

The chain recombines TRBV7-2 with TRBJ2-7, with TRBD2 identical over 9 bases. The V and J ends lost 2 bases and 2 bases, in that order; junction bases with no gene match: 4. The CDR3 sequence is 15 residues long. Looked up from germline, CDR1 is SGHTA and CDR2 is FQGNSA. As DNA, the CDR3 is TGTGCCAGCAGCTTACTGGCGGGAGGGGCCTACGAGCAGTACTTC. This sequence encodes CASSLLAGGAYEQYF. Looking up the rest from reference TRBV7-2 and TRBJ2-7 gives the full variable domain: GAGVSQSPSNKVTEKGKDVELRCDPISGHTALYWYRQSLGQGLEFLIYFQGNSAPDKSGLPSDRFSAERTGGSVSTLTIQRTQQEDSAVYLCASSLLAGGAYEQYFGPGTRLTVT.

V gene TRBV7-9 combines with J gene TRBJ1-1, with 9 bases matching TRBD1. The trim removed 5 bases at V and 1 base at J, leaving 5 bases unmatched. CDR1 is SEHNR, CDR2 FQNEAQ, per germline (reference sequence). This CDR3 region has 15 residues. CDR3 in DNA: TGTGCCAGCAGCCCACGGACAGGGGAGAACACTGAAGCTTTCTTT. Protein: CASSPRTGENTEAFF.

The CDR3 reads CASSLDRGYGYTF. CDR3 coding DNA: TGTGCCAGCAGCTTAGACCGAGGCTATGGCTACACCTTC. The chain uses TRBV11-2 and TRBJ1-2; D remains ambiguous. Trimming cost V 0 bases and J 4 bases, with 6 bases left between them. The CDR3 has 13 residues. Germline CDR1 and CDR2: SGHAT and FQNNGV.

V usage is TRBV6-1 and J usage is TRBJ1-2, with a tentative D call TRBD1 (5 bases). The CDR3 is made up of 15 amino acids. Trimming stripped 4 bases from V and 5 bases from J, with 17 bases between. Germline V gene data show CDR1 as MNHNS and CDR2 as SASEGT. CDR3 nucleotides: TGTGCCAGCAGTGGGGGCCTCAACCAGTTTTATGGCTACACCTTC. Translation gives CASSGGLNQFYGYTF.

The chain joins TRBV6-6 to TRBJ1-4; D unresolved. This CDR3 contains 12 residues. Looked up from germline, CDR1 is MNHNY and CDR2 is SVGAGI (reference sequence). Trimming pared 0 bases from V and 13 bases from J, leaving 9 bases between. The DNA for the CDR3 is TGTGCCAGCAGTTACTCGGGCGAGGGACTGTTTTTT. Its protein product is CASSYSGEGLFF.

This rearrangement joins TRBV27 to TRBJ1-1; D may be TRBD1 (5 bases). The CDR3 loop spans 15 amino acids. V was shortened by 2 bases and J by 0 bases, with 10 bases between the two germline ends. Germline assignment: CDR1 MNHEY and CDR2 SMNVEV (reference sequence). In nucleotides, the CDR3 is TGTGCCAGCAGTTTAACCGAAGGGGTGAACACTGAAGCTTTCTTT. It is translated as CASSLTEGVNTEAFF.

This chain joins TRBV5-1 and TRBJ2-6, with D hard to call. CDR1 and CDR2 (germline): SGHRS, YFSETQ. This CDR3 is 15 amino acids long. Deletions cut 2 bases from V and 2 bases from J, with 8 bases between. CDR3 coding DNA: TGCGCCAGCAGCTTCGGAGCTCCTGGGGCCAACGTCCTGACTTTC. Translated, it gives CASSFGAPGANVLTF. Full variable domain (missing parts from reference TRBV5-1 and TRBJ2-6): KAGVTQTPRYLIKTRGQQVTLSCSPISGHRSVSWYQQTPGQGLQFLFEYFSETQRNKGNFPGRFSGRQFSNSRSEMNVSTLELGDSALYLCASSFGAPGANVLTFGAGSRLTVL.

For the CDR3, the DNA is TGTGCCAGCAGCGAGGGGGTCTCAGGCGAGCAGTACTTC. Protein sequence: CASSEGVSGEQYF. This chain uses TRBV9 with TRBJ2-7, with D tentatively TRBD1 (6 bases). The V gene's germline CDR1 is SGDLS and CDR2 YYNGEE. V shed 3 bases and J shed 6 bases, with 13 bases lying between them. The CDR3 consists of 13 residues.

The V call is TRBV29-1, the J call TRBJ2-5; TRBD1 agrees at 7 bases. The CDR3 is 15 residues long. V trimming: 2 bases; J trimming: 4 bases; junction bases outside the gene matches: 10. Germline V gene data show CDR1 as SQVTM and CDR2 as ANQGSEA. This CDR3 reads CSVEPLVQGLETQYF. The CDR3 region has the DNA TGCAGCGTTGAACCTTTGGTACAGGGGCTAGAGACCCAGTACTTC.

This chain joins TRBV28 and TRBJ1-2; 8 nucleotides match TRBD1. Trimming took 3 bases from V and 8 from J; bases not matched to a gene: 2. This CDR3 is built from 12 residues. Per germline, CDR1 MDHEN and CDR2 SYDVKM. The CDR3 nucleotides are TGTGCCAGCAGTTTGACAGGGGAAGGCTACACCTTC. Translated: CASSLTGEGYTF.

The CDR3 nucleotides are TGTGCCAGCAGCGTAGACAGTAGCTCCTACGAGCAGTACTTC. This gives the protein CASSVDSSSYEQYF. This rearrangement joins TRBV9 to TRBJ2-7, with D uncertain. Trimming took 0 bases from V and 0 from J, leaving 7 bases between them. This CDR3 has 14 residues. Germline lookup yields CDR1 SGDLS and CDR2 YYNGEE.